The 17 T cell receptor beta chains presented below share a single source sample, sequenced in a study of T cell clonotyping in hematopoietic cell transplantation. The repertoire was sequenced with immunoSEQ multiplex PCR; TCRdb's copy has only in-frame clones and lacks some. The top ten clones hold around 5.3% of a sample with approximately 44,000 clones, approximately 82% of them seen once. The time point: recipient sample about 28 days before transplant, after cytoreduction. The sample was peripheral blood mononuclear cells, taken before stem cell transplant. The receptor source for this set is a man in his sixties with myelodysplastic syndrome. Some clones in this sample may be carry-over from other donors' samples.

The count of this clone is one. The J gene is TRBJ1-1, the V gene TRBV7-8; 7 nucleotides agree with TRBD1. Germline V gene data show CDR1 as SGHVS and CDR2 as FQNEAQ. The CDR3 has 15 residues. V trimming: 3 bases; J trimming: 5 bases; junction bases outside the gene matches: 9. CDR3 loop: CASSFVRGIRTEAFF. DNA of the CDR3: TGTGCCAGCAGCTTCGTCAGGGGGATCCGAACTGAAGCTTTCTTT.

The V call is TRBV29-1, the J call TRBJ1-1; possible D gene TRBD1, 5 bases. Trimming took 0 bases from V and 3 from J, leaving 11 bases between them. Germline loops: CDR1 SQVTM, CDR2 ANQGSEA. The CDR3 totals 14 residues. CDR3 loop: CSVEEDRIYTEAFF. The DNA for the CDR3 is TGCAGCGTTGAAGAAGACAGAATCTACACTGAAGCTTTCTTT.

The rearrangement joins TRBV25-1 to TRBJ2-5; D is possibly TRBD2 (6 bases). This CDR3 is built from 16 residues. Germline CDR1 is MGHDK and CDR2 is SYGVNS. V was clipped by 7 bases and J by 1 base, with 19 bases between them. CDR3 protein: CASMGDLGSFQETQYF. The DNA for the CDR3 is TGTGCCAGCATGGGGGACCTCGGGAGTTTCCAAGAGACCCAGTACTTC.

This chain links TRBV27 with TRBJ1-5; D not certain. V lost 7 bases to trimming and J lost 1 base, with 8 bases between them. Germline lookup yields CDR1 MNHEY and CDR2 SMNVEV (reference sequence). The CDR3 spans 13 residues. Here the CDR3 reads CASKGESNQPQHF. CDR3 coding DNA: TGTGCCAGCAAGGGAGAAAGCAATCAGCCCCAGCATTTT.

This clone was counted a few times. The chain uses TRBV19 and TRBJ1-2; D unresolved. Trimming pared 3 bases from V and 4 bases from J, leaving 9 bases between. This CDR3 contains 13 residues. Germline V gene data show CDR1 as LNHDA and CDR2 as SQIVND (reference sequence). Written as DNA, the CDR3 is TGTGCCAGTAGTATTACCCAGACCTATGGCTACACCTTC. Its protein is CASSITQTYGYTF.

This clone came up once. The chain carries TRBV4-3 and TRBJ1-1; TRBD1 might be the D (5 bases). Germline values: CDR1 LGHNA, CDR2 YSLEER. This CDR3 has 14 residues. V lost 1 base to trimming and J lost 5 bases, with 11 bases between them. Written as DNA, the CDR3 is TGCGCCAGCAGCCAAGCGAGGGGAGGGACTGAAGCTTTCTTT. Translation gives CASSQARGGTEAFF.

The chain links TRBV11-3 to TRBJ2-3; D uncertain. CDR1 and CDR2 (germline): SGHNT, YENEEA. Trimming removed 0 bases at V and 6 bases at J, with 4 bases between. CDR3 size: 12 residues. The CDR3 protein is CASSLERDTQYF. DNA of the CDR3: TGTGCCAGCAGCTTAGAGAGGGATACGCAGTATTTT.

CDR3 loop: CASSYSMNTEAFF. CDR3 nucleotides: TGTGCCAGCAGTTACTCGATGAACACTGAAGCTTTCTTT. The gene calls are TRBV6-6 and TRBJ1-1; D gene unclear. The CDR3 is made up of 13 amino acids. The ends were cut back, 0 bases at V and 0 bases at J, with 2 bases in the middle. Germline V lookup: CDR1 MNHNY, CDR2 SVGAGI (reference sequence).

In DNA form, the CDR3 reads TGTGCCAGCATCTGGACCCATAGCAATCAGCCCCAGCATTTT. Amino acids: CASIWTHSNQPQHF. The gene calls are TRBV28 and TRBJ1-5, with D unclear. Trimming removed 7 bases at V and 0 bases at J, with 10 bases between. Germline loops: CDR1 MDHEN, CDR2 SYDVKM. The CDR3 sequence is 14 residues long.

V is TRBV9 and J is TRBJ2-7; no firm D call. The length of the CDR3 is 15 residues. Germline CDR1 is SGDLS and CDR2 is YYNGEE. Trimming removed 0 bases from V and 2 bases from J, with 12 bases in between. CDR3 bases: TGTGCCAGCAGCGTAGCGGGCAGCTCAACCTACGAGCAGTACTTC. Translation: CASSVAGSSTYEQYF.

The chain recombines TRBV7-2 with TRBJ1-1; TRBD1 is a possible D gene (6 bases). V lost 4 bases and J lost 5, with 17 bases in between. From germline, CDR1 is SGHTA and CDR2 FQGNSA. The CDR3 sequence is 15 residues long. CDR3 DNA sequence: TGTGCCAGCAGCTCTTACACGGGAAGGGGGACTGAAGCTTTCTTT. Translation gives CASSSYTGRGTEAFF.

In this sample, this clone turned up a few times. This chain links TRBV7-8 with TRBJ2-6, with D perhaps TRBD1 (5 bases). Germline CDR1 and CDR2: SGHVS and FQNEAQ. Trimming removed 5 bases at V and 0 bases at J, with 11 bases between. The CDR3 totals 16 residues. DNA of the CDR3: TGTGCCAGCAGCCCTAGGGGTTTCTCTGGGGCCAACGTCCTGACTTTC. Translating it yields CASSPRGFSGANVLTF.

The chain joins TRBV11-3 to TRBJ2-1; possibly TRBD1 or TRBD2 for D (5 bases each). Trimming shortened V by 4 bases and J by 5 bases, and 9 bases separated the two germline ends. CDR1 SGHNT and CDR2 YENEEA come from the germline V gene. The length of the CDR3 is 13 residues. The CDR3 protein is CASSSGPNNEQFF. CDR3 nucleotide sequence: TGTGCCAGCAGCTCGGGACCAAACAATGAGCAGTTCTTC.

The chain is built from TRBV28 and TRBJ1-6; 8 nucleotides line up with TRBD1. The junction had 8 bases not matched to a gene; V was cut back by 7 bases and J by 0 bases. This CDR3 comprises 17 residues. The germline V gene has CDR1 MDHEN and CDR2 SYDVKM. The CDR3 here is CASTGQGRGSYNSPLHF. The CDR3 DNA reads as TGTGCCAGCACTGGACAGGGCCGCGGCTCCTATAATTCACCCCTCCACTTT.

This chain links TRBV5-1 with TRBJ2-1; possible D gene TRBD2, 6 bases. The CDR3 runs to 15 residues. Trimming removed 4 bases at V and 4 bases at J, with 15 bases between. Per the germline V gene, CDR1 is SGHRS and CDR2 is YFSETQ. As DNA, the CDR3 is TGCGCCAGCAGCCTGACGGGACTGACTTACAATGAGCAGTTCTTC. As protein: CASSLTGLTYNEQFF.

The chain combines TRBV7-8 with TRBJ2-1, with D possibly being TRBD2 (5 bases). The length of the CDR3 is 14 residues. The V gene lost 5 bases and the J gene lost 8 bases, with 16 bases spanning the gap. Germline CDR1 SGHVS, CDR2 FQNEAQ. The CDR3 region is CASSLGLTRDEQFF. Here the CDR3 DNA reads TGTGCCAGCAGCCTGGGATTAACTAGGGATGAGCAGTTCTTC.

This chain uses TRBV10-3 with TRBJ1-2, with D tentatively TRBD1 (5 bases). Germline V gene lookup returns CDR1 ENHRY and CDR2 SYGVKD. Trimming left V 8 bases short and J 8 bases short, with 24 bases between. This CDR3 spans 15 amino acids. The CDR3 bases are TGTGCCATCGGAGGCACAATAACCAGGGCCCTGGGCTACACCTTC. It encodes CAIGGTITRALGYTF.